Listed here are 32 T cell receptor beta chains from one sample, sequenced in a study of human T cells and chemical hapten exposure. Time point specified: patch test 2, 6 weeks after DPC sensitization. Treatment denoted: therapeutic diphenylcyclopropenone sensitization with weekly scalp DPC. TCRdb independently ran MiXCR on the RACE reads; one entry per CDR3 protein. The table includes 95,000 or so distinct CDR3 sequences, about an eighth detected once. The sequencing used whole blood, collected in connection with sensitization to the hapten diphenylcyclopropenone (DPC). These receptor sequences come from a woman in her 40s with alopecia areata. Some clones in this sample may be carry-over from other donors' samples.

The V gene is TRBV11-1, the J gene TRBJ1-1; no clear D gene. Per germline, CDR1 SGHAT and CDR2 FQDESV (reference sequence). Trimming pared 0 bases from V and 4 bases from J, leaving 9 bases between. This CDR3 comprises 14 residues. The CDR3 DNA sequence: TGTGCCAGCAGCTTAGCGGCGGGGATCACTGAAGCTTTCTTT. This encodes CASSLAAGITEAFF.

This clonotype appeared many times. Here the CDR3 reads CSARDVANYGYTF. Here the CDR3 DNA reads TGCAGTGCTAGAGATGTAGCTAACTATGGCTACACCTTC. The gene calls are TRBV20-1 and TRBJ1-2, with D hard to call. This CDR3 has 13 residues. The germline V and J ends were trimmed by 0 bases and 0 bases, with 5 bases remaining between them. Germline CDR1 is DFQATT and CDR2 is SNEGSKA (reference sequence).

This clonotype was detected many times. The genes are TRBV10-3 and TRBJ1-2; D is perhaps TRBD1 (5 bases). The CDR3 runs 14 residues. Trimming stripped 3 bases from V and 5 bases from J, with 13 bases between. From germline, CDR1 is ENHRY and CDR2 SYGVKD. The CDR3 sequence: CAISDLGRRYGYTF. The CDR3 DNA reads as TGTGCCATCAGTGATTTGGGGCGCCGGTATGGCTACACCTTC.

V is TRBV4-1 and J is TRBJ2-7; D uncertain. The CDR3 consists of 12 residues. Trimming stripped 3 bases from V and 5 bases from J, with 8 bases between. From germline, CDR1 is MGHRA and CDR2 YSYEKL. DNA of the CDR3: TGCGCCAGCAGCCACGGGCCGAACGAGCAGTACTTC. As protein: CASSHGPNEQYF.

The chain has TRBV5-1 and TRBJ2-7; D ambiguous. Germline V gene data show CDR1 as SGHRS and CDR2 as YFSETQ. Trimming cost V 3 bases and J 0 bases, with 16 bases left between them. The CDR3 is 16 residues long. The CDR3 region has the DNA TGCGCCAGCAGCTCGGCCCCCCGACCAAGCTCCTACGAGCAGTACTTC. It codes for CASSSAPRPSSYEQYF.

This clonotype appeared many times. The chain links TRBV9 to TRBJ1-2; D is unclear. V lost 0 bases to trimming and J lost 4 bases, with 16 bases between them. Germline V gene sequence: CDR1 SGDLS, CDR2 YYNGEE. The CDR3 totals 16 residues. CDR3 in DNA: TGTGCCAGCAGCGTAGATGGAGGAAGAGGGTTCTATGGCTACACCTTC. Encoded protein: CASSVDGGRGFYGYTF.

V gene TRBV20-1 combines with J gene TRBJ2-7; D unclear. Germline V gene lookup returns CDR1 DFQATT and CDR2 SNEGSKA (reference sequence). The CDR3 is 11 amino acids. V lost 6 bases to trimming and J lost 3 bases, with 9 bases between them. The CDR3 nucleotides read TGCAGTGCGCAGAACCGCTACGAGCAGTACTTC. It yields the protein CSAQNRYEQYF.

In the case of this clonotype: One end of the junction is discordant with germline, which a read error may explain. The genes are TRBV7-2 and TRBJ2-5; D perhaps matches TRBD2 (5 bases). CDR1 SGHTA and CDR2 FQGNSA come from the germline V gene. The CDR3 runs 16 residues. The CDR3 DNA reads TGTGCCAACAGCCTCATAATCGGACTCTCTGGGGAGACCCAGTACTTC. Its protein product is CANSLIIGLSGETQYF. The full variable domain, rest sourced from reference TRBV7-2 and TRBJ2-5, is GAGVSQSPSNKVTEKGKDVELRCDPISGHTALYWYRQSLGQGLEFLIYFQGNSAPDKSGLPSDRFSAERTGGSVSTLTIQRTQQEDSAVYLCANSLIIGLSGETQYFGPGTRLLVL.

The sample holds many counts of this clonotype. The DNA is left out, because the CDR3 cannot be placed on it with certainty; the CDR3 is given as TCRdb lists it. The J gene is TRBJ1-1, the V gene TRBV7-9; the listed D gene, TRBD1, was not tested against the DNA. The CDR3 contains 15 residues when both ends are counted. The germline CDR1 and CDR2 sequences are SEHNR and FQNEAQ (reference sequence). CDR3: CASSILGAGDTEAFF.

This clonotype has ten or more counts. This chain links TRBV11-2 with TRBJ2-1, with 8 bases aligning to TRBD2. Germline CDR1 SGHAT, CDR2 FQNNGV. The CDR3 runs 17 residues. Trimming removed 0 bases from V and 5 bases from J; junction bases left unmatched: 9. CDR3: CASSLDRASGRDNEQFF. In DNA form, the CDR3 reads TGTGCCAGCAGCTTAGATCGGGCTAGCGGGCGGGACAATGAGCAGTTCTTC.

The chain is built from TRBV7-6 and TRBJ2-3; D is possibly TRBD1 (5 bases). CDR1 and CDR2 (germline): SGHVS, FNYEAQ. The germline V and J ends were trimmed by 4 bases and 13 bases, with 21 bases remaining between them. The CDR3 is 14 residues long. The CDR3 sequence: CASSSRHDQPQEYF. The CDR3 DNA follows: TGTGCCAGCAGCTCTCGCCACGACCAGCCACAGGAGTATTTT.

This clonotype appeared a few times. This rearrangement joins TRBV12-3 or TRBV12-4 to TRBJ2-7; TRBD2 might be the D (6 bases). CDR3 size: 12 residues. The V end lost 6 bases, the J end lost 3 bases, and 9 bases lay between the germline ends. The chain's CDR3 is CASSMTSYEQYF. CDR3 in DNA: TGTGCCAGCAGCATGACTAGCTACGAGCAGTACTTC.

This clonotype was picked up a small number of times. This chain connects TRBV19 to TRBJ2-7; D gene unclear. CDR1 and CDR2 (germline): LNHDA, SQIVND (reference sequence). This CDR3 has 14 amino acids. Trimming removed 3 bases from V and 3 bases from J, with 12 bases in between. The CDR3 region has the DNA TGTGCCAGTAGTATTGGGGTTATGTTCTACGAGCAGTACTTC. Its translation is CASSIGVMFYEQYF.

This chain joins TRBV27 and TRBJ2-7; tentative D call: TRBD1 (6 bases). CDR3 length: 13 amino acids. Trimming took off 10 bases at V and 0 bases at J, with 13 bases between the two ends. Germline V gene sequence: CDR1 MNHEY, CDR2 SMNVEV (reference sequence). The CDR3 here is CATPGASSYEQYF. Here the CDR3 DNA reads TGTGCCACCCCAGGGGCTTCCTCCTACGAGCAGTACTTC.

This clonotype was recorded a few times. The J gene is TRBJ1-1, the V gene TRBV10-3; D not certain. Trimming left V 7 bases short and J 7 bases short, with 10 bases between. The germline gives CDR1 ENHRY, CDR2 SYGVKD. The CDR3 is made up of 11 amino acids. The CDR3 sequence is CAIKQDYEAFF. The CDR3 region has the DNA TGTGCCATCAAGCAGGACTATGAAGCTTTCTTT.

The chain employs TRBV9 and TRBJ1-1, with D unresolved. Trimming took off 0 bases at V and 2 bases at J, with 8 bases between the two ends. The germline CDR1 and CDR2 sequences are SGDLS and YYNGEE. The CDR3 sequence is 14 residues long. Here the CDR3 reads CASSVEGSNTEAFF. The CDR3 nucleotides read TGTGCCAGCAGCGTAGAGGGCTCAAACACTGAAGCTTTCTTT. Drawing the rest from reference TRBV9 and TRBJ1-1, the complete variable domain is DSGVTQTPKHLITATGQRVTLRCSPRSGDLSVYWYQQSLDQGLQFLIQYYNGEERAKGNILERFSAQQFPDLHSELNLSSLELGDSALYFCASSVEGSNTEAFFGQGTRLTVV.

This clonotype was seen many times. This rearrangement joins TRBV7-2 to TRBJ2-3; D could derive from TRBD1 or TRBD2 (6 bases each). CDR1 is SGHTA and CDR2 is FQGNSA in the germline V gene. There are 16 residues in the CDR3. Trimming took 5 bases from V and 3 from J, leaving 18 bases between them. The CDR3 DNA is TGTGCCAGCAGCCCTCGGGCCGGGGGCCGGACAGATACGCAGTATTTT. It yields the protein CASSPRAGGRTDTQYF.

This clonotype was recorded a few times. The rearrangement uses TRBV27 and TRBJ2-1; D ambiguous. Between the trimmed V and J ends, which lost 3 bases and 6 bases, there was a span of 12 bases. Germline values: CDR1 MNHEY, CDR2 SMNVEV (reference sequence). CDR3 length equals 14 residues. CDR3 sequence reads: CASSFSLVPNEQFF. The CDR3 region has the DNA TGTGCCAGCAGTTTTTCACTTGTCCCCAATGAGCAGTTCTTC.

The sample holds many counts of this clonotype. This chain uses TRBV29-1 with TRBJ2-7; 9 bases line up with TRBD1. This CDR3 contains 12 residues. Germline CDR1 SQVTM, CDR2 ANQGSEA. The trim removed 6 bases at V and 4 bases at J, leaving 4 bases unmatched. CDR3 protein: CSVYRGRYEQYF. CDR3 nucleotide sequence: TGCAGCGTCTACAGGGGGCGGTACGAGCAGTACTTC.

This clonotype was seen a handful of times. The chain is built from TRBV30 and TRBJ1-6; D is unclear. V lost 4 bases and J lost 0, with 10 bases in between. CDR1 and CDR2 (germline): GTSNPN, SVGIG (reference sequence). This CDR3 comprises 15 residues. In DNA form, the CDR3 reads TGTGCCTGGACTCCCCGGAACTCCTATAATTCACCCCTCCACTTT. Its translation is CAWTPRNSYNSPLHF.

The chain has TRBV9 and TRBJ2-1; no reliable D call. Trimming left V 2 bases short and J 5 bases short, with 8 bases between. This CDR3 is built from 13 residues. From germline, CDR1 is SGDLS and CDR2 YYNGEE. The CDR3 DNA sequence: TGTGCCAGCAGCGTGACCATTAACAATGAGCAGTTCTTC. Translated: CASSVTINNEQFF.

This clonotype was counted at least ten times. The chain joins TRBV12-3 or TRBV12-4 to TRBJ2-7; D not certain. The CDR3 is 11 amino acids. V lost 6 bases, J lost 5 bases, and 8 bases lay in between. As DNA, the CDR3 is TGTGCCAGCAGCCCAAGGGACGAGCAGTACTTC. It yields the protein CASSPRDEQYF.

This clonotype was detected many times. The genes are TRBV12-3 or TRBV12-4 and TRBJ2-1; 13 bases are shared with TRBD2. There are 15 residues in the CDR3. Trimming removed 5 bases from V and 9 bases from J; junction bases left unmatched: 7. The CDR3 nucleotides are TGTGCCAGCAGTATCACTAGCGGGGGGGCCTTTGAGCAGTTCTTC. Its protein is CASSITSGGAFEQFF.

This clonotype was observed at least ten times. The chain links TRBV30 to TRBJ1-1, with 10 positions matching TRBD1. Germline V lookup: CDR1 GTSNPN, CDR2 SVGIG (reference sequence). Trimming took 4 bases from V and 3 from J; bases not matched to a gene: 5. The CDR3 covers 14 residues. Here the CDR3 reads CAWIRTGGYTEAFF. CDR3 nucleotides: TGTGCCTGGATTCGGACAGGGGGGTACACTGAAGCTTTCTTT. The whole variable domain, remainder taken from reference TRBV30 and TRBJ1-1, is SQTIHQWPATLVQPVGSPLSLECTVEGTSNPNLYWYRQAAGRGLQLLFYSVGIGQISSEVPQNLSASRPQDRQFILSSKKLLLSDSGFYLCAWIRTGGYTEAFFGQGTRLTVV.

This clonotype appeared a few times. The V gene is TRBV27, the J gene TRBJ1-1, with 10 bases identical to TRBD1. V trimming: 5 bases; J trimming: 11 bases; junction bases outside the gene matches: 8. This CDR3 spans 13 amino acids. Germline lookup yields CDR1 MNHEY and CDR2 SMNVEV (reference sequence). The CDR3 nucleotides read TGTGCCAGCAGTGTCCGGGACAGGGGCCGGGCTTTCTTT. Amino acid sequence: CASSVRDRGRAFF.

At least ten counts were recorded for this clonotype. The J gene is TRBJ2-7, the V gene TRBV4-3; the match to TRBD2 covers 7 bases. This CDR3 has 15 residues. Germline CDR1 and CDR2: LGHNA and YSLEER. Trimming took 0 bases from V and 2 from J; bases not matched to a gene: 4. The CDR3 DNA sequence: TGCGCCAGCAGCCAAGATAGGCTAGCGGCCTACGAGCAGTACTTC. Translation: CASSQDRLAAYEQYF.

This clonotype was seen many times. V usage is TRBV5-1 and J usage is TRBJ2-3; D gene uncertain. There are 15 residues in the CDR3. V was cut by 4 bases and J by 5 bases, with 17 bases left in between. CDR1 is SGHRS and CDR2 is YFSETQ in the germline V gene. The CDR3 coding sequence is TGCGCCAGCAGCCGCGATCGGACGGGCGGAGATACGCAGTATTTT. This codes for CASSRDRTGGDTQYF.

This chain links TRBV4-3 with TRBJ2-5; no reliable D call. V was shortened by 0 bases and J by 5 bases, with 10 bases between the two germline ends. Per germline, CDR1 LGHNA and CDR2 YSLEER. CDR3 size: 14 residues. CDR3 sequence reads: CASSQDDFSETQYF. The CDR3 DNA sequence: TGCGCCAGCAGCCAAGATGATTTCAGCGAGACCCAGTACTTC.

This clonotype showed up many times. The rearrangement uses TRBV4-3 and TRBJ2-7; D uncertain. CDR3 size: 16 residues. V lost 0 bases and J 2 bases, leaving 14 bases between the germline ends. Germline CDR1 LGHNA, CDR2 YSLEER. The CDR3 region has the DNA TGCGCCAGCAGCCAAGAAGCAGCACCGCTTCCCTACGAGCAGTACTTC. It specifies CASSQEAAPLPYEQYF.

The chain uses TRBV10-3 and TRBJ2-2, with D unresolved. Trimming removed 0 bases at V and 5 bases at J, with 4 bases between. The CDR3 is made up of 13 amino acids. Germline V gives CDR1 ENHRY, CDR2 SYGVKD. DNA of the CDR3: TGTGCCATCAGTGAGTCGGGAACCGGGGAGCTGTTTTTT. Encoded protein: CAISESGTGELFF.

This clonotype was found a few times. This chain uses TRBV6-2 or TRBV6-3 with TRBJ1-1; the D is unclear. Trimming pared 5 bases from V and 6 bases from J, leaving 19 bases between. CDR1 is MNHEY and CDR2 is SVGEGT in the germline V gene. The CDR3 sequence is 15 residues long. The CDR3 region has the DNA TGTGCCAGCAGTACGACCGGGAGGGTATTACCTGAAGCTTTCTTT. Its protein product is CASSTTGRVLPEAFF.

In its sample, this clonotype was seen many times. V usage is TRBV6-5 and J usage is TRBJ2-1; the match to TRBD2 covers 11 bases. CDR1 is MNHEY, CDR2 SVGAGI, per germline. CDR3 length: 15 residues. Trimming removed 6 bases from V and 6 bases from J; junction bases left unmatched: 7. The CDR3 DNA sequence: TGTGCCAGCAGCTCGGGACTAGCGGCAACCAATGAGCAGTTCTTC. Translated: CASSSGLAATNEQFF.